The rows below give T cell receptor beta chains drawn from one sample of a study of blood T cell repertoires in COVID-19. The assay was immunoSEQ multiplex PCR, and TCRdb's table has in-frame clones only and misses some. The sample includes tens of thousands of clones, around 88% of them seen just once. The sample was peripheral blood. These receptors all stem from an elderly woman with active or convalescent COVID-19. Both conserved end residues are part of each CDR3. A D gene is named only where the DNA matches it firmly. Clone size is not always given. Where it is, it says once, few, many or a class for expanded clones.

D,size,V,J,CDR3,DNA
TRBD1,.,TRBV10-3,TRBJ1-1,CAITGQMNTEAFF,TGTGCCATCACGGGACAGATGAACACTGAAGCTTTCTTT
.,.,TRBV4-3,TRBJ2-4,CASSQEGGLAKNIQYF,TGCGCCAGCAGCCAAGAGGGGGGGCTCGCCAAAAACATTCAGTACTTC
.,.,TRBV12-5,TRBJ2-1,CASGLLAGGSYNEQFF,TGTGCTAGTGGTTTGCTCGCAGGGGGGTCATACAATGAGCAGTTCTTC
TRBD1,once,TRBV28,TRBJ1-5,CASSPGTGNRPQHF,TGTGCCAGCAGCCCCGGGACAGGGAATAGGCCCCAGCATTTT
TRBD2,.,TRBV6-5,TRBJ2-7,CASSYAGGPPEQYF,TGTGCCAGCAGTTACGCGGGAGGTCCACCCGAGCAGTACTTC
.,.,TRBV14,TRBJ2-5,CASSPLWGETQYF,TGTGCCAGCAGCCCCCTCTGGGGCGAGACCCAGTACTTC
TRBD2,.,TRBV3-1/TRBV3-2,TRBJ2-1,CASSPRLSGMSRNEQFF,TGTGCCAGCAGCCCCAGGTTAAGCGGGATGTCTCGGAATGAGCAGTTCTTC
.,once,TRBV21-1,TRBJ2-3,CASRGRLAGTSSTDTQYF,TGTGCCAGCAGAGGGAGACTAGCGGGAACAAGTAGCACAGATACGCAGTATTTT
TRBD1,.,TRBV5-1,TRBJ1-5,CASSLGQGPNQPQHF,TGCGCCAGCAGCTTGGGACAGGGACCCAATCAGCCCCAGCATTTT
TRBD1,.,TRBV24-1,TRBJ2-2,CATSPRDRNTGELFF,TGTGCCACCAGTCCACGGGACAGAAACACCGGGGAGCTGTTTTTT
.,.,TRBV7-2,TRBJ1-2,CASSLMAQGNGYTF,TGTGCCAGCAGCTTAATGGCCCAGGGCAATGGCTACACCTTC
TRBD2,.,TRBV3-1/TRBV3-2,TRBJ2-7,CASSQGTSIYEQYF,TGTGCCAGCAGCCAAGGGACTAGCATCTACGAGCAGTACTTC
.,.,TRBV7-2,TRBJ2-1,CASSLKLGQGSYNEQFF,TGTGCCAGCAGCTTAAAGCTCGGGCAGGGCTCCTACAATGAGCAGTTCTTC
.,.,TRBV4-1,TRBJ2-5,CASSRGSQETQYF,TGCGCCAGCAGCCGAGGCAGTCAAGAGACCCAGTACTTC
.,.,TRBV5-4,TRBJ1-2,CASSFNRAYGYTF,TGTGCCAGCAGCTTTAACAGGGCTTATGGCTACACCTTC
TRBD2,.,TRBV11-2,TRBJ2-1,CASSLGTSQGNEQFF,TGTGCCAGCAGCTTAGGGACTAGTCAAGGCAATGAGCAGTTCTTC